These 28 T cell receptor beta chains originate from one sample sequenced in a study of shared clonotypes between healthy human individuals. The repertoire was sequenced with immunoSEQ multiplex PCR; TCRdb's copy has only in-frame clones and lacks some. The profile shows roughly 510,000 clones, 75% to 80% of them singletons. Input material: PBMCs. All receptors come from a woman in her thirties or forties in good health. Some clones in this sample may be carry-over from other donors' samples.

The chain has TRBV18 and TRBJ1-2, with 7 positions matching TRBD1. Germline CDR1 is KGHSH and CDR2 is LQKENI. Trimming cost V 5 bases and J 3 bases; bases outside gene matches: 3. CDR3 size: 13 residues. DNA of the CDR3: TGTGCCAGCTCATACACAGGGGACTATGGCTACACCTTC. Translated, it gives CASSYTGDYGYTF.

The rearrangement joins TRBV5-5 to TRBJ1-3; a weak D match, TRBD1 (6 bases). The V end lost 0 bases, the J end lost 2 bases, and 6 bases lay between the germline ends. Germline V gene data show CDR1 as SGHKS and CDR2 as YYEKEE (reference sequence). The CDR3 extends over 14 amino acids. Here the CDR3 DNA reads TGTGCCAGCAGCTTGGCAGGGGCTGGAAACACCATATATTTT. It codes for CASSLAGAGNTIYF.

The chain employs TRBV6-5 and TRBJ2-7; 11 positions match TRBD2. Per the germline V gene, CDR1 is MNHEY and CDR2 is SVGAGI. CDR3 length: 15 residues. J lost 2 bases, V lost 6 bases, and 6 bases had no gene match. CDR3 sequence: CASRPTSGSTYEQYF. CDR3 in DNA: TGTGCCAGCAGGCCCACTAGCGGGAGTACCTACGAGCAGTACTTC.

This sequence joins TRBV7-2 and TRBJ2-1; 15 positions match TRBD2. This CDR3 has 19 residues. Looked up from germline, CDR1 is SGHTA and CDR2 is FQGNSA. The V segment lost 5 bases and the J segment 1 base; nucleotides outside the gene matches: 9. As DNA, the CDR3 is TGTGCCAGCAGCCGGACCGGGACTAGCGGGAGGCAATCCTACAATGAGCAGTTCTTC. Translating it yields CASSRTGTSGRQSYNEQFF.

The V call is TRBV20-1, the J call TRBJ1-1, with no clear D. There are 11 residues in the CDR3. Germline V lookup: CDR1 DFQATT, CDR2 SNEGSKA (reference sequence). Trimming shortened V by 0 bases and J by 6 bases, and 5 bases separated the two germline ends. CDR3 in DNA: TGCAGTGCTAGAGATAACCCTGAAGCTTTCTTT. It encodes CSARDNPEAFF.

A remark on this clone: A much larger clone differs by one base, so this may be a read error. The chain recombines TRBV7-2 with TRBJ2-2; 7 positions agree with TRBD1. Germline assignment: CDR1 SGHTA and CDR2 FQGNSA. The CDR3 spans 14 residues. For the CDR3, the DNA is TGTGCCAGCAGTTTAGCAGGGGGCACCGGGGAGCTGTTTTTT. It codes for CASSLAGGTGELFF.

This clone was seen more than once but under ten times. Here the CDR3 DNA reads TGCGCCAGCAGCGTGCAAGAGACCCAGTACTTC. It codes for CASSVQETQYF. The chain joins TRBV5-1 to TRBJ2-5; D gene ambiguous. This CDR3 comprises 11 residues. Germline loops: CDR1 SGHRS, CDR2 YFSETQ. Trimming took 4 bases from V and 2 from J, leaving 3 bases between them.

This chain joins TRBV10-3 and TRBJ2-3, with TRBD2 matching over 7 bases. The germline gives CDR1 ENHRY, CDR2 SYGVKD. The trim removed 0 bases at V and 3 bases at J, leaving 9 bases unmatched. The CDR3 sequence is 17 residues long. CDR3 coding DNA: TGTGCCATCAGTGAGTCGATCGGAACGGGAGGTACAGATACGCAGTATTTT. It specifies CAISESIGTGGTDTQYF.

As to this clone: Compared with germline, one end of the junction differs, possibly owing to a read error. V is TRBV30 and J is TRBJ1-5; D might be TRBD1 (5 bases). Germline CDR1 reads GTSNPN; CDR2 reads SVGIG (reference sequence). The CDR3 is made up of 12 amino acids. CDR3 coding DNA: TGTGCCTGGAATCGGGGGAGGGAGCCCCAGCACTTT. It translates to CAWNRGREPQHF.

The J gene is TRBJ1-1, the V gene TRBV5-6; D is uncertain. The CDR3 spans 13 residues. Germline values: CDR1 SGHDT, CDR2 YYEEEE. The V end was cut by 0 bases, the J end by 2 bases, with 5 bases between. CDR3 amino acids: CASSLAFNTEAFF. The CDR3 DNA sequence: TGTGCCAGCAGCTTGGCCTTTAACACTGAAGCTTTCTTT.

The J gene is TRBJ2-7, the V gene TRBV27; no definite D call. CDR3 length equals 14 residues. The V and J ends lost 0 bases and 6 bases respectively, with 12 bases between them. The germline CDR1 and CDR2 sequences are MNHEY and SMNVEV (reference sequence). CDR3: CASSLSRWMGEQYF. The CDR3 coding sequence is TGTGCCAGCAGTTTATCTCGTTGGATGGGCGAGCAGTACTTC.

The CDR3 region is CAWSVTFNYGYTF. The CDR3 DNA reads as TGTGCCTGGAGTGTAACCTTTAACTATGGCTACACCTTC. The chain combines TRBV30 with TRBJ1-2; D gene unclear. Trimming took 0 bases from V and 1 from J, leaving 6 bases between them. Germline assignment: CDR1 GTSNPN and CDR2 SVGIG (reference sequence). The CDR3 sequence is 13 residues long.

The CDR3 coding sequence is TGTGCCAGCTCAACCAGGGCTATCTTAGCGACCCAAGAGACCCAGTACTTC. It translates to CASSTRAILATQETQYF. The chain couples TRBV18 to TRBJ2-5; D is perhaps TRBD1 or TRBD2 (5 bases each). There are 17 residues in the CDR3. Germline CDR1 KGHSH, CDR2 LQKENI. Trimming cost V 5 bases and J 1 base, with 20 bases left between them.

V is TRBV11-3 and J is TRBJ1-1; unclear D gene. Trimming shortened V by 5 bases and J by 4 bases, and 11 bases separated the two germline ends. Germline CDR1 reads SGHNT; CDR2 reads YENEEA. The CDR3 extends over 13 amino acids. This CDR3 reads CASSPTWGTEAFF. CDR3 sequence (DNA): TGTGCCAGCAGCCCGACCTGGGGCACTGAAGCTTTCTTT.

The chain couples TRBV7-3 to TRBJ2-3; TRBD2 matches 7 bases. Trimming cost V 3 bases and J 1 base; bases outside gene matches: 7. The germline CDR1 and CDR2 sequences are SGHTA and FQGTGA. CDR3 size: 16 residues. The chain's CDR3 is CASSFGPRERTDTQYF. The CDR3 DNA reads TGTGCCAGCAGCTTTGGTCCGCGGGAGCGCACAGATACGCAGTATTTT.

V usage is TRBV5-4 and J usage is TRBJ1-2, with a tentative D call TRBD1 (6 bases). Trimming removed 10 bases at V and 0 bases at J, with 13 bases between. The length of the CDR3 is 13 residues. Per germline, CDR1 SGHNT and CDR2 YYREEE (reference sequence). DNA for the CDR3: TGTGCCGGTGGGGGGCACACTAACTATGGCTACACCTTC. Protein sequence: CAGGGHTNYGYTF. Together with reference TRBV5-4 and TRBJ1-2, the CDR3 gives the full variable domain: ETGVTQSPTHLIKTRGQQVTLRCSSQSGHNTVSWYQQALGQGPQFIFQYYREEENGRGNFPPRFSGLQFPNYSSELNVNALELDDSALYLCAGGGHTNYGYTFGSGTRLTVV.

This clone has only a few counts. The chain links TRBV30 to TRBJ1-5; the D gene is possibly TRBD1 (5 bases). The germline V gene encodes CDR1 GTSNPN and CDR2 SVGIG (reference sequence). The CDR3 spans 15 residues. V lost 2 bases and J lost 1, with 12 bases in between. CDR3 DNA: TGTGCCTGGAGTTCCAAGGGGTGGAGCAATCAGCCCCAGCATTTT. Its translation: CAWSSKGWSNQPQHF.

This clone was seen at least ten times. This CDR3 is also generated by other DNA sequences in the sample. The genes are TRBV9 and TRBJ2-7, with TRBD2 matching over 8 bases. The CDR3 length is 15 residues. The trim removed 4 bases at V and 2 bases at J, leaving 8 bases unmatched. The germline V gene encodes CDR1 SGDLS and CDR2 YYNGEE. CDR3 DNA: TGTGCCAGCAGCTTCGGACTAGCCGAGCCCTACGAGCAGTACTTC. It codes for CASSFGLAEPYEQYF.

V usage is TRBV28 and J usage is TRBJ2-5, with TRBD2 matching 14 bases. The end of the DNA is better explained by TRBJ2-7, so the J call may be wrong. This CDR3 has 16 amino acids. Germline V gives CDR1 MDHEN, CDR2 SYDVKM. In DNA, the CDR3 is TGTGCCAGCAGTTTGGGGACTAGCGGGAGTATGAACGAGCAGTACTTC. This sequence encodes CASSLGTSGSMNEQYF.

V usage is TRBV10-2 and J usage is TRBJ2-4; 13 bases agree with TRBD2. V was clipped by 7 bases and J by 12 bases; unmatched bases: 3. Germline values: CDR1 WSHSY, CDR2 SAAADI. This CDR3 spans 12 amino acids. CDR3 residues: CASTGTSGTQYF. DNA for the CDR3: TGCGCCAGCACTGGGACTAGCGGGACTCAGTACTTC.

The chain combines TRBV30 with TRBJ1-6, with no clear D. The CDR3 consists of 15 residues. V was clipped by 2 bases and J by 0 bases, with 8 bases between them. Germline CDR1 is GTSNPN and CDR2 is SVGIG (reference sequence). The CDR3 DNA follows: TGTGCCTGGAGTTCCGCGGGCTCCTATAATTCACCCCTCCACTTT. Amino acids: CAWSSAGSYNSPLHF.

The CDR3 here is CASREINWGKEKLFF. CDR3 bases: TGTGCCAGCAGGGAGATCAATTGGGGGAAGGAAAAACTGTTTTTT. The chain couples TRBV28 to TRBJ1-4; TRBD1 might be the D (5 bases). CDR1 and CDR2 (germline): MDHEN, SYDVKM. CDR3 length equals 15 residues. V was clipped by 6 bases and J by 8 bases, with 19 bases between them.

The chain carries TRBV21-1 and TRBJ2-1; the table names TRBD2, a call not compared with the DNA. TRBV21-1 is classified as a pseudogene. CDR3 size: 15 residues. The CDR3 DNA reads TGTGCCAGCAGTTACAGGCGGGAGGTTCCCAATGAGCAGTTCTTC. It codes for CASSYRREVPNEQFF.

Only a few counts were recorded for this clone. The V call is TRBV28, the J call TRBJ1-2; D may be TRBD1 (5 bases). This CDR3 has 13 residues. V was clipped by 7 bases and J by 5 bases, with 14 bases between them. CDR1 is MDHEN, CDR2 SYDVKM, per germline. The CDR3 coding sequence is TGTGCCAGCATCCAACAGGACGGGTATGGCTACACCTTC. This codes for CASIQQDGYGYTF.

The gene calls are TRBV7-6 and TRBJ1-1, with 10 nucleotides matching TRBD1. Germline lookup yields CDR1 SGHVS and CDR2 FNYEAQ. V lost 1 base, J lost 11 bases, and 4 bases stayed unmatched. The CDR3 covers 13 residues. The CDR3 DNA follows: TGTGCCAGCAGCTTAGTCGGGACAGGGGATGCTTTCTTT. Translated: CASSLVGTGDAFF.

The chain uses TRBV5-4 and TRBJ2-7; no reliable D call. This CDR3 is 13 amino acids long. The V gene lost 4 bases and the J gene lost 4 bases, with 12 bases spanning the gap. The germline gives CDR1 SGHNT, CDR2 YYREEE (reference sequence). DNA for the CDR3: TGTGCCAGCAGCCGCGAAGGGTCGTACGAGCAGTACTTC. Translated: CASSREGSYEQYF.

This sequence joins TRBV28 and TRBJ2-2, with a weak D call TRBD2 (5 bases). The CDR3 contains 16 residues. Germline V gene sequence: CDR1 MDHEN, CDR2 SYDVKM. With 4 bases removed from V and 7 bases from J, the gap between germline ends came to 19 bases. CDR3 amino acids: CASSSAEASSVGELFF. CDR3 DNA: TGTGCCAGCAGTTCCGCTGAGGCTAGTAGCGTCGGGGAGCTGTTTTTT.

The count of this clone is one. A far larger clone differs by one base, so this is likely a read error. Different DNA sequences within this sample yield the same CDR3. The chain uses TRBV15 and TRBJ2-4, with 7 nucleotides matching TRBD2. From germline, CDR1 is LNHNV and CDR2 YYDKDF (reference sequence). The CDR3 is made up of 16 amino acids. The CDR3 spells CATSRSGEVAKNIQYF. The CDR3 nucleotides read TGCGCCACCAGCAGGAGCGGGGAAGTAGCCAAAAACATTCAGTACTTC.